Following are 31 T cell receptor beta chains from one sample sequenced in a study of beta chain features in type 1 diabetes. Study results and caveats: In all four CD4+ subsets, TCRB CDR3 length was significantly, moderately reduced in type 1 diabetes.

These TCRs are of unknown antigen specificity. All of the isolated RNA was reverse transcribed, so expressed TCRB transcripts were sequenced. Repertoires were generated with immunoSEQ multiplex PCR, while TCRdb's copy carries only in-frame clones and drops some. Found here are 250,000 to 300,000 clones, about 23% of them singletons; the top ten hold 0.012%. The sequenced sample consisted of naive CD4+ T cells from blood. The receptor source for this set is a woman under 40 with type 1 diabetes.

In its sample, this clone was seen a few times. This sequence joins TRBV9 and TRBJ2-7; the D is unclear. The CDR3 loop spans 15 amino acids. The V end was cut by 0 bases, the J end by 0 bases, with 10 bases between. Germline V gives CDR1 SGDLS, CDR2 YYNGEE. The CDR3 sequence is CASSVDGFDSYEQYF. The CDR3 bases are TGTGCCAGCAGCGTAGACGGGTTTGACTCCTACGAGCAGTACTTC.

This clone came up a few times. The CDR3 DNA reads as TGTGCCAGTAGTATTGTGAGGGCCCGGACTGAAGCTTTCTTT. Translation gives CASSIVRARTEAFF. The chain recombines TRBV19 with TRBJ1-1; D is unclear. V shed 3 bases and J shed 5 bases, with 13 bases lying between them. The CDR3 runs to 14 residues. Germline V lookup: CDR1 LNHDA, CDR2 SQIVND (reference sequence).

The V and J genes are TRBV29-1 and TRBJ1-5; 9 nucleotides match TRBD1. Per the germline V gene, CDR1 is SQVTM and CDR2 is ANQGSEA. The CDR3 contains 13 residues. The trim removed 5 bases at V and 3 bases at J, leaving 2 bases unmatched. DNA of the CDR3: TGCAGCGTTTGGGACAGGGACAATCAGCCCCAGCATTTT. Protein sequence: CSVWDRDNQPQHF.

This clone was seen a few times. The chain has TRBV20-1 and TRBJ1-4; D call uncertain. V was cut by 5 bases and J by 6 bases, with 7 bases left in between. CDR3 length equals 11 residues. CDR1 and CDR2 (germline): DFQATT, SNEGSKA (reference sequence). The CDR3 DNA reads as TGCAGTGCTTCACATGATGAAAAACTGTTTTTT. Encoded protein: CSASHDEKLFF.

There are a few counts of this clone. At one end the junction does not follow the germline gene, possibly because of a read error. V and J are TRBV18 and TRBJ2-5; 9 nucleotides agree with TRBD1. Germline assignment: CDR1 KGHSH and CDR2 LQKENI. This CDR3 has 15 residues. CDR3 loop: CASSPQDRGGETQYF. As DNA, the CDR3 is TGTGCCAGCTCCCCACAGGACAGGGGTGGAGAGACCCAGTACTTC.

A few counts support this clone. The genes are TRBV4-1 and TRBJ2-7, with D maybe TRBD2 (6 bases). The CDR3 consists of 17 residues. Germline CDR1 reads MGHRA; CDR2 reads YSYEKL. V lost 0 bases to trimming and J lost 2 bases, with 17 bases between them. The CDR3 loop reads CASSQDRGTGSPYEQYF. The CDR3 DNA is TGCGCCAGCAGCCAAGATCGAGGGACTGGTAGTCCCTACGAGCAGTACTTC.

The V call is TRBV5-4, the J call TRBJ2-5, with TRBD1 identical over 9 bases. The ends lost 6 bases at V and 2 bases at J; junction bases unmatched: 8. Germline V gene sequence: CDR1 SGHNT, CDR2 YYREEE (reference sequence). The CDR3 contains 15 residues. CDR3 in amino acids: CASMSGTGIQETQYF. CDR3 nucleotide sequence: TGTGCCAGCATGTCCGGGACAGGGATACAAGAGACCCAGTACTTC. Variable domain in full (rest from reference TRBV5-4 and TRBJ2-5): ETGVTQSPTHLIKTRGQQVTLRCSSQSGHNTVSWYQQALGQGPQFIFQYYREEENGRGNFPPRFSGLQFPNYSSELNVNALELDDSALYLCASMSGTGIQETQYFGPGTRLLVL.

This clone came up a few times. The chain has TRBV7-3 and TRBJ2-1; D not certain. Trimming took off 4 bases at V and 4 bases at J, with 11 bases between the two ends. There are 14 residues in the CDR3. Germline V gene data show CDR1 as SGHTA and CDR2 as FQGTGA. The CDR3 bases are TGTGCCAGCAGCTCCAATGGGCTTTACAATGAGCAGTTCTTC. Its translation is CASSSNGLYNEQFF.

The V and J genes are TRBV6-5 and TRBJ1-2; D might be TRBD1 (5 bases). CDR3 length equals 12 residues. The germline V gene has CDR1 MNHEY and CDR2 SVGAGI. With 8 bases removed from V and 4 bases from J, the gap between germline ends came to 11 bases. CDR3 nucleotides: TGTGCCAGCGGTCAGGGCTTCTATGGCTACACCTTC. Translation gives CASGQGFYGYTF.

The gene calls are TRBV15 and TRBJ2-7, with 8 bases matching TRBD1. The CDR3 consists of 14 residues. CDR1 is LNHNV and CDR2 is YYDKDF in the germline V gene (reference sequence). Trimming took 5 bases from V and 5 from J; bases not matched to a gene: 8. The CDR3 DNA follows: TGTGCCACCAGCTACACAGGGGGAATAGACGAGCAGTACTTC. Translated: CATSYTGGIDEQYF.

This chain uses TRBV15 with TRBJ2-5; TRBD1 matches at 9 bases. This CDR3 contains 17 residues. Losses at the gene ends were 0 bases for V and 4 bases for J; bases not matched to a gene: 9. Germline values: CDR1 LNHNV, CDR2 YYDKDF (reference sequence). The CDR3 DNA reads as TGTGCCACCAGCAGAGATCCTGGGGACAGGGACCGAGAGACCCAGTACTTC. Protein product: CATSRDPGDRDRETQYF.

The chain combines TRBV7-2 with TRBJ1-4, with TRBD1 as a possible D gene (5 bases). Trimming pared 3 bases from V and 4 bases from J, leaving 15 bases between. The CDR3 runs 16 residues. Germline lookup yields CDR1 SGHTA and CDR2 FQGNSA. Here the CDR3 DNA reads TGTGCCAGCAGCTTGGGAGGGACCGACGATAATGAAAAACTGTTTTTT. Translating gives CASSLGGTDDNEKLFF.

This clone has just a few counts. In the same sample, other DNA sequences code for this CDR3. This chain links TRBV20-1 with TRBJ2-5; D remains unclear. Germline CDR1 is DFQATT and CDR2 is SNEGSKA (reference sequence). The CDR3 extends over 11 amino acids. The germline V and J ends were trimmed by 1 base and 4 bases, with 4 bases remaining between them. CDR3 coding DNA: TGCAGTGCTAGAGGAGGAGAGACCCAGTACTTC. Encoded protein: CSARGGETQYF.

The rearrangement joins TRBV30 to TRBJ1-2; 8 positions agree with TRBD1. V shed 5 bases and J 8 bases; nucleotides not matched to a gene: 10. In germline, CDR1 is GTSNPN, CDR2 SVGIG (reference sequence). The CDR3 has 13 amino acids. CDR3 sequence: CAWAIGQGYGYTF. The CDR3 DNA sequence: TGTGCCTGGGCTATAGGACAGGGCTACGGCTACACCTTC.

This clone was found a few times. The chain is built from TRBV29-1 and TRBJ1-2; 7 nucleotides align to TRBD1. The CDR3 has 14 amino acids. The J segment lost 0 bases and the V segment lost 3 bases, leaving 4 bases of the junction unmatched. CDR1 and CDR2 (germline): SQVTM, ANQGSEA. The DNA for the CDR3 is TGCAGCGTTGAGGGGGACAGCCCTAACTATGGCTACACCTTC. Translated, it gives CSVEGDSPNYGYTF.

The rearrangement links TRBV4-1 to TRBJ1-5; 7 bases are shared with TRBD1. CDR3 length: 15 residues. The V gene's germline CDR1 is MGHRA and CDR2 YSYEKL. Trimming removed 2 bases from V and 5 bases from J; junction bases left unmatched: 6. The CDR3 here is CASSQFDRDHQPQHF. CDR3 nucleotides: TGCGCCAGCAGCCAATTCGACAGGGACCATCAGCCCCAGCATTTT.

J is TRBJ2-7 and V is TRBV5-6; D may be TRBD1 (6 bases). Germline CDR1 and CDR2: SGHDT and YYEEEE. This CDR3 has 13 amino acids. Trimming left V 0 bases short and J 6 bases short, with 10 bases between. CDR3 sequence: CASSLGTGREQYF. CDR3 sequence (DNA): TGTGCCAGCAGCTTGGGAACAGGGCGCGAGCAGTACTTC.

The chain joins TRBV29-1 to TRBJ2-3; 8 bases fit TRBD2. Trimming cost V 4 bases and J 8 bases; bases outside gene matches: 11. CDR1 SQVTM and CDR2 ANQGSEA come from the germline V gene. CDR3 size: 14 residues. This chain's CDR3 is CSVGSGGGPGTQYF. CDR3 coding DNA: TGCAGCGTTGGATCCGGGGGGGGGCCGGGTACGCAGTATTTT.

This chain joins TRBV7-9 and TRBJ1-1; D is unresolved. The CDR3 is 14 amino acids. CDR1 is SEHNR, CDR2 FQNEAQ, per germline (reference sequence). V was cut by 1 base and J by 5 bases, with 11 bases left in between. The CDR3: CASSLGGWQTEAFF. Written as DNA, the CDR3 is TGTGCCAGCAGCTTAGGAGGATGGCAGACTGAAGCTTTCTTT. Full variable domain (missing parts from reference TRBV7-9 and TRBJ1-1): DTGVSQNPRHKITKRGQNVTFRCDPISEHNRLYWYRQTLGQGPEFLTYFQNEAQLEKSRLLSDRFSAERPKGSFSTLEIQRTEQGDSAMYLCASSLGGWQTEAFFGQGTRLTVV.

This clone turned up a few times. The gene calls are TRBV18 and TRBJ2-1; the D is unclear. The CDR3 runs 13 residues. In germline, CDR1 is KGHSH, CDR2 LQKENI. Trimming left V 5 bases short and J 2 bases short, with 7 bases between. The CDR3 is CASSWYTYNEQFF. CDR3 sequence (DNA): TGTGCCAGCTCATGGTACACCTACAATGAGCAGTTCTTC.

This chain links TRBV30 with TRBJ2-5, with 7 bases matching TRBD1. The CDR3 has 15 amino acids. The V and J ends lost 0 bases and 4 bases, in that order; junction bases with no gene match: 8. Germline CDR1 and CDR2: GTSNPN and SVGIG (reference sequence). The CDR3 loop is CAWSVRRGQAETQYF. The CDR3 nucleotides are TGTGCCTGGAGTGTACGAAGGGGGCAGGCAGAGACCCAGTACTTC.

This clone was seen more than once but under ten times. The chain carries TRBV5-1 and TRBJ1-5, with 7 bases lining up with TRBD1. Trimming at V came to 4 bases and at J to 3 bases, leaving 13 bases not matched to a gene. The V gene's germline CDR1 is SGHRS and CDR2 YFSETQ. The CDR3 is 17 amino acids. The CDR3 region is CASSREPPGQNNQPQHF. The DNA for the CDR3 is TGCGCCAGCAGCCGGGAGCCACCGGGACAGAACAATCAGCCCCAGCATTTT.

This clone came up a few times. The chain combines TRBV5-1 with TRBJ2-5; D gene unclear. The ends were cut back, 2 bases at V and 2 bases at J, with 10 bases in the middle. This CDR3 contains 14 residues. Germline CDR1 reads SGHRS; CDR2 reads YFSETQ. CDR3 in amino acids: CASSFGQTQETQYF. In DNA, the CDR3 is TGCGCCAGCAGCTTTGGCCAGACTCAAGAGACCCAGTACTTC.

This clone was seen more than once but under ten times. The rearrangement uses TRBV29-1 and TRBJ2-7, with 8 bases aligning to TRBD1. V gave up 5 bases and J gave up 4 bases; unmatched junction bases: 7. CDR3 size: 13 residues. CDR1 and CDR2 from the germline V gene are SQVTM and ANQGSEA. CDR3 protein: CSVRRQGSYEQYF. CDR3 coding DNA: TGCAGCGTTAGACGACAGGGGTCGTACGAGCAGTACTTC.

The chain has TRBV5-1 and TRBJ1-1; 7 bases align to TRBD1. Trimming cost V 0 bases and J 1 base; bases outside gene matches: 3. Germline CDR1 and CDR2: SGHRS and YFSETQ. The CDR3 runs to 15 residues. The CDR3 region has the DNA TGCGCCAGCAGCTTGGCGGACAGGAGGAACACTGAAGCTTTCTTT. Protein sequence: CASSLADRRNTEAFF.

The gene calls are TRBV28 and TRBJ2-5; 7 bases are shared with TRBD1. Germline CDR1 MDHEN, CDR2 SYDVKM. This CDR3 has 13 residues. The ends lost 6 bases at V and 5 bases at J; junction bases unmatched: 6. CDR3 DNA sequence: TGTGCCAGCAGACCGACAGGGCCGGAGACCCAGTACTTC. Its translation: CASRPTGPETQYF.

This clone was seen a few times. This chain joins TRBV7-3 and TRBJ2-1; a weak D match, TRBD2 (6 bases). The CDR3 runs to 17 residues. V lost 5 bases to trimming and J lost 2 bases, with 19 bases between them. From germline, CDR1 is SGHTA and CDR2 FQGTGA. CDR3 nucleotides: TGTGCCAGCAGCCCCCAACCCCCGGGGGTCGCCTACAATGAGCAGTTCTTC. This gives the protein CASSPQPPGVAYNEQFF.

The chain couples TRBV5-1 to TRBJ2-1; 8 bases agree with TRBD1. Germline V gene lookup returns CDR1 SGHRS and CDR2 YFSETQ. The CDR3 runs to 15 residues. Losses at the gene ends were 4 bases for V and 6 bases for J; bases not matched to a gene: 9. The CDR3 protein is CASSVPRTGLNEQFF. The CDR3 DNA follows: TGCGCCAGCAGCGTACCTCGGACAGGGCTCAATGAGCAGTTCTTC.

CDR3 in amino acids: CAWSVYGQTGNTIYF. CDR3 nucleotides: TGTGCCTGGAGTGTATATGGCCAGACTGGAAACACCATATATTTT. The rearrangement links TRBV30 to TRBJ1-3, with D unresolved. The CDR3 loop spans 15 amino acids. Germline loops: CDR1 GTSNPN, CDR2 SVGIG (reference sequence). V shed 0 bases and J shed 2 bases, with 11 bases lying between them. Supplemented by reference TRBV30 and TRBJ1-3, the full variable domain reads SQTIHQWPATLVQPVGSPLSLECTVEGTSNPNLYWYRQAAGRGLQLLFYSVGIGQISSEVPQNLSASRPQDRQFILSSKKLLLSDSGFYLCAWSVYGQTGNTIYFGEGSWLTVV.

This clone showed up just a few times. This chain uses TRBV5-4 with TRBJ2-5; TRBD1 matches at 7 bases. The junction had 5 bases not matched to a gene; V was cut back by 4 bases and J by 2 bases. The CDR3 consists of 14 residues. Germline CDR1 reads SGHNT; CDR2 reads YYREEE (reference sequence). CDR3 DNA sequence: TGTGCCAGCAGCACGGGACAGCCGCAAGAGACCCAGTACTTC. Translating it yields CASSTGQPQETQYF.

The chain links TRBV5-1 to TRBJ2-2; 14 bases fit TRBD2. Germline V gene data show CDR1 as SGHRS and CDR2 as YFSETQ. The CDR3 runs to 17 residues. V shed 3 bases, J shed 5 bases, and the junction held 6 bases outside the gene matches. The CDR3 sequence is CASSSRLAGGPTGELFF. CDR3 in DNA: TGCGCCAGCAGCTCAAGACTAGCGGGAGGGCCTACCGGGGAGCTGTTTTTT.